These 30 T cell receptor beta chains originate from one sample sequenced in a study of CD8 T cells in Susac syndrome (dated by TCRdb to about 2019). Library preparation was by the immunoSEQ multiplex PCR assay. RNA was extracted using the RNeasy kit, and roughly 0.45 to 1 microgram was reverse transcribed with random hexamers. The public reads were reanalyzed by TCRdb: fastp trimming at Q25, MiXCR alignment, in-frame beta chains only. Each CDR3 protein gets just one entry, which takes the most common genes and DNA from the rows behind it. For this sample there are 80,000 or so distinct CDR3 sequences; about 93% appear just once. The ten largest clonotypes hold 0.5% to 0.65% of the sample. Input material: CD4+ T cells from PBMCs. The receptor set was obtained from a human donor with Susac syndrome.

The V gene is TRBV7-9, the J gene TRBJ1-2, with no clear D. CDR1 and CDR2 (germline): SEHNR, FQNEAQ (reference sequence). Trimming took off 5 bases at V and 8 bases at J, with 15 bases between the two ends. This CDR3 comprises 13 residues. As DNA, the CDR3 is TGTGCCAGCAGCCTGGATGCTAGAGGAGGCTACACCTTC. Translating it yields CASSLDARGGYTF.

V and J are TRBV5-4 and TRBJ2-5, with TRBD2 matching 8 bases. Germline V gene sequence: CDR1 SGHNT, CDR2 YYREEE (reference sequence). Trimming cost V 2 bases and J 1 base; bases outside gene matches: 4. The CDR3 is 15 residues long. The DNA for the CDR3 is TGTGCCAGCAGCTTTCGGCTAGCGGGCCAAGAGACCCAGTACTTC. Translated: CASSFRLAGQETQYF.

This clonotype was seen only a few times. The CDR3 DNA sequence: TGTGCCAGCAGTTTTGGGGGAAGCCTCTCTGGGGCCAACGTCCTGACTTTC. Its protein product is CASSFGGSLSGANVLTF. V and J are TRBV28 and TRBJ2-6; D might be TRBD1 or TRBD2, each matching 5 bases. The germline V gene has CDR1 MDHEN and CDR2 SYDVKM. Deletions cut 3 bases from V and 0 bases from J, with 12 bases between. The CDR3 length is 17 residues. Looking up the rest from reference TRBV28 and TRBJ2-6 gives the full variable domain: DVKVTQSSRYLVKRTGEKVFLECVQDMDHENMFWYRQDPGLGLRLIYFSYDVKMKEKGDIPEGYSVSREKKERFSLILESASTNQTSMYLCASSFGGSLSGANVLTFGAGSRLTVL.

This clonotype has a single count. The J gene is TRBJ1-6, the V gene TRBV7-2; 8 nucleotides line up with TRBD1. This CDR3 spans 18 amino acids. Germline assignment: CDR1 SGHTA and CDR2 FQGNSA. V trimming: 2 bases; J trimming: 9 bases; junction bases outside the gene matches: 15. The CDR3 DNA sequence: TGTGCCAGCAGCTTAACGTCCCAGGGGGCGCGGTCCCCTTCACCCCTCCACTTT. Its protein is CASSLTSQGARSPSPLHF.

This clonotype was picked up a small number of times. The chain carries TRBV5-1 and TRBJ2-7; D ambiguous. The germline V and J ends were trimmed by 4 bases and 0 bases, with 11 bases remaining between them. Germline V CDR1 and CDR2: SGHRS, YFSETQ. The length of the CDR3 is 14 residues. The CDR3: CASSGNPASYEQYF. The CDR3, as DNA: TGCGCCAGCAGCGGAAACCCAGCCTCCTACGAGCAGTACTTC.

This chain links TRBV14 with TRBJ1-2; no clear D. Trimming took 2 bases from V and 1 from J, leaving 8 bases between them. The CDR3 covers 14 residues. Germline lookup yields CDR1 SGHDN and CDR2 FVKESK. The CDR3, as DNA: TGTGCCAGCAGCCAATTTGCAGTTAACTATGGCTACACCTTC. Amino acid sequence: CASSQFAVNYGYTF.

The chain is built from TRBV4-2 and TRBJ2-5, with 8 bases fitting TRBD2. Germline V gene sequence: CDR1 LGHNA, CDR2 YNFKEQ. The length of the CDR3 is 14 residues. The V gene end was trimmed by 2 bases and the J gene end by 5 bases; junction bases not matched to a gene: 4. The CDR3 region is CASSQSGGGETQYF. In nucleotides, the CDR3 is TGTGCCAGCAGCCAATCCGGGGGGGGTGAGACCCAGTACTTC.

CDR3 protein: CASSPLGGGGQSTDTQYF. DNA of the CDR3: TGTGCCAGCAGCCCTCTAGGGGGGGGAGGACAAAGCACAGATACGCAGTATTTT. The rearrangement joins TRBV4-2 to TRBJ2-3; a weak D match, TRBD2 (7 bases). Germline V gene sequence: CDR1 LGHNA, CDR2 YNFKEQ. Trimming took off 4 bases at V and 0 bases at J, with 20 bases between the two ends. The CDR3 spans 18 residues.

The J gene is TRBJ2-7, the V gene TRBV5-6, with D unclear. Trimming took 0 bases from V and 2 from J, leaving 12 bases between them. Germline lookup yields CDR1 SGHDT and CDR2 YYEEEE. The CDR3 runs to 15 residues. This CDR3 reads CASSLGRYSPYEQYF. Written as DNA, the CDR3 is TGTGCCAGCAGCTTGGGCAGGTACTCTCCCTACGAGCAGTACTTC.

The J gene is TRBJ1-2, the V gene TRBV14; D is undetermined. The CDR3 has 15 residues. V shed 3 bases and J shed 2 bases, with 13 bases lying between them. Germline V gives CDR1 SGHDN, CDR2 FVKESK. The CDR3, as DNA: TGTGCCAGCAGCCATACTTCGGACGGGAACTATGGCTACACCTTC. Translated, it gives CASSHTSDGNYGYTF. The complete variable domain, with remaining parts taken from reference TRBV14 and TRBJ1-2, reads EAGVTQFPSHSVIEKGQTVTLRCDPISGHDNLYWYRRVMGKEIKFLLHFVKESKQDESGMPNNRFLAERTGGTYSTLKVQPAELEDSGVYFCASSHTSDGNYGYTFGSGTRLTVV.

This sequence joins TRBV12-3 or TRBV12-4 and TRBJ2-1, with 15 nucleotides matching TRBD2. The CDR3 is made up of 19 amino acids. J was trimmed by 1 base and V by 8 bases; bases with no gene match: 12. In DNA form, the CDR3 reads TGTGCCAGCGCCCCAAGGACTAGCGGGGGGGGAAAGTCCTACAATGAGCAGTTCTTC. Amino acids: CASAPRTSGGGKSYNEQFF.

This chain links TRBV19 with TRBJ2-3; 8 bases align to TRBD2. Per germline, CDR1 LNHDA and CDR2 SQIVND (reference sequence). After removal of 5 bases from V and 0 bases from J, the junction contained 4 bases not matched to a gene. The CDR3 has 15 amino acids. In nucleotides, the CDR3 is TGTGCCAGTAGTGCCAGCGGGGGAAGCACAGATACGCAGTATTTT. This sequence encodes CASSASGGSTDTQYF.

The count of this clonotype is one. The CDR3 region has the DNA TGCGCCAGCAGCTCGCGGGCCGTCTCTGGGGCCAACGTCCTGACTTTC. Encoded protein: CASSSRAVSGANVLTF. The V gene is TRBV5-1, the J gene TRBJ2-6; D is possibly TRBD2 (5 bases). From germline, CDR1 is SGHRS and CDR2 YFSETQ. The CDR3 has 16 residues. Trimming removed 3 bases from V and 0 bases from J, with 10 bases in between. Based on the CDR3 plus reference TRBV5-1 and TRBJ2-6, the full variable domain is KAGVTQTPRYLIKTRGQQVTLSCSPISGHRSVSWYQQTPGQGLQFLFEYFSETQRNKGNFPGRFSGRQFSNSRSEMNVSTLELGDSALYLCASSSRAVSGANVLTFGAGSRLTVL.

The gene calls are TRBV20-1 and TRBJ2-5; 9 positions match TRBD2. The V gene's germline CDR1 is DFQATT and CDR2 SNEGSKA (reference sequence). Losses at the gene ends were 6 bases for V and 5 bases for J; bases not matched to a gene: 10. There are 14 residues in the CDR3. CDR3 sequence: CSAPYSGRTETQYF. For the CDR3, the DNA is TGCAGTGCACCCTATAGCGGGAGAACCGAGACCCAGTACTTC.

The rearrangement uses TRBV15 and TRBJ2-1, with 11 bases that match TRBD2. V shed 7 bases, J shed 9 bases, and the junction held 8 bases outside the gene matches. The CDR3 is 14 residues long. In germline, CDR1 is LNHNV, CDR2 YYDKDF (reference sequence). CDR3 protein: CATTLAGGTGEQFF. The CDR3 bases are TGTGCCACCACATTAGCGGGGGGGACAGGTGAGCAGTTCTTC.

J is TRBJ1-6 and V is TRBV7-9; D ambiguous. The V end lost 3 bases, the J end lost 7 bases, and 10 bases lay between the germline ends. Germline V gene data show CDR1 as SEHNR and CDR2 as FQNEAQ (reference sequence). The CDR3 is made up of 14 amino acids. CDR3 sequence: CASSFLGSNSPLHF. CDR3 bases: TGTGCCAGCAGCTTTCTGGGCTCCAATTCACCCCTCCACTTT. Combining the CDR3 with reference TRBV7-9 and TRBJ1-6 gives the whole variable domain DTGVSQNPRHKITKRGQNVTFRCDPISEHNRLYWYRQTLGQGPEFLTYFQNEAQLEKSRLLSDRFSAERPKGSFSTLEIQRTEQGDSAMYLCASSFLGSNSPLHFGNGTRLTVT.

The chain recombines TRBV4-1 with TRBJ2-3; D unclear. The CDR3 extends over 13 amino acids. V was clipped by 1 base and J by 2 bases, with 4 bases between them. In germline, CDR1 is MGHRA, CDR2 YSYEKL. CDR3 coding DNA: TGCGCCAGCAGCCAAGGAACCACAGATACGCAGTATTTT. It encodes CASSQGTTDTQYF.

The chain carries TRBV4-2 and TRBJ2-7; TRBD2 matches 15 bases. V shed 1 base, J shed 6 bases, and the junction held 4 bases outside the gene matches. Germline loops: CDR1 LGHNA, CDR2 YNFKEQ. The CDR3 sequence is 16 residues long. This CDR3 is CASSQGPGLAGGEQYF. In DNA, the CDR3 is TGTGCCAGCAGCCAAGGACCGGGACTAGCGGGAGGCGAGCAGTACTTC.

The chain recombines TRBV12-3 or TRBV12-4 with TRBJ1-1; D may be TRBD1 (5 bases). The V end was cut by 10 bases, the J end by 4 bases, with 13 bases between. CDR3 size: 12 residues. CDR3 sequence (DNA): TGTGCCACCGGGGGGGTGGTCACTGAAGCTTTCTTT. Protein sequence: CATGGVVTEAFF.

The chain employs TRBV19 and TRBJ2-1; 9 bases fit TRBD2. V lost 4 bases to trimming and J lost 2 bases; unmatched junction nucleotides: 3. Germline lookup yields CDR1 LNHDA and CDR2 SQIVND (reference sequence). The CDR3 spans 15 residues. In DNA form, the CDR3 reads TGTGCCAGTAGTACTAGCGGGACCCCCTACAATGAGCAGTTCTTC. This gives the protein CASSTSGTPYNEQFF.

The chain links TRBV10-3 to TRBJ2-5, with 7 bases fitting TRBD2. The CDR3 runs to 14 residues. CDR1 is ENHRY, CDR2 SYGVKD, per germline. J was trimmed by 4 bases and V by 3 bases; bases with no gene match: 5. CDR3 region: CAISENAGAETQYF. For the CDR3, the DNA is TGTGCCATCAGTGAAAATGCGGGAGCAGAGACCCAGTACTTC.

The V call is TRBV19, the J call TRBJ2-5; 9 positions match TRBD2. Looked up from germline, CDR1 is LNHDA and CDR2 is SQIVND (reference sequence). The CDR3 sequence is 14 residues long. Trimming removed 4 bases from V and 5 bases from J; junction bases left unmatched: 5. In DNA, the CDR3 is TGTGCCAGTAGTACACCGGGACTAGCTGAGACCCAGTACTTC. It codes for CASSTPGLAETQYF.

The V gene is TRBV6-2 or TRBV6-3, the J gene TRBJ2-6; TRBD1 matches 12 bases. Germline V gives CDR1 MNHEY, CDR2 SVGEGT. The CDR3 sequence is 18 residues long. The V and J ends lost 7 bases and 4 bases, in that order; junction bases with no gene match: 11. This chain's CDR3 is CASTRRGTGGAGANVLTF. The CDR3 DNA follows: TGTGCCAGCACCCGCCGGGGGACAGGGGGCGCCGGGGCCAACGTCCTGACTTTC.

The V gene is TRBV7-2, the J gene TRBJ1-1; no reliable D call. The CDR3 is 12 residues long. The V gene lost 3 bases and the J gene lost 4 bases, with 6 bases spanning the gap. Germline loops: CDR1 SGHTA, CDR2 FQGNSA. The CDR3 sequence: CASSFAGTEAFF. CDR3 nucleotide sequence: TGTGCCAGCAGCTTTGCGGGCACTGAAGCTTTCTTT.

The V gene is TRBV29-1, the J gene TRBJ1-2, with no clear D. CDR1 and CDR2 (germline): SQVTM, ANQGSEA. Trimming removed 4 bases from V and 8 bases from J, with 17 bases in between. CDR3 length: 13 amino acids. The CDR3 reads CSVAGFQGTGYTF. The CDR3 DNA sequence: TGCAGCGTTGCGGGCTTCCAAGGTACCGGCTACACCTTC.

This chain links TRBV5-8 with TRBJ2-1; TRBD2 matches at 11 bases. Germline CDR1 and CDR2: SGHTS and YDEGEE. The ends lost 4 bases at V and 7 bases at J; junction bases unmatched: 7. The CDR3 extends over 15 amino acids. This CDR3 is CASSDSGRALNEQFF. The CDR3 DNA reads TGTGCCAGCAGCGATAGCGGGAGGGCTTTGAATGAGCAGTTCTTC.

This chain joins TRBV3-1 and TRBJ1-3, with D uncertain. The germline gives CDR1 LGHDT, CDR2 YNNKEL (reference sequence). The CDR3 runs to 13 residues. Trimming took 5 bases from V and 4 from J, leaving 9 bases between them. CDR3 amino acids: CASSAPQGNTIYF. The CDR3 nucleotides are TGTGCCAGCAGCGCTCCTCAGGGAAACACCATATATTTT.

The chain employs TRBV6-4 and TRBJ1-5; 7 nucleotides match TRBD1. After removal of 1 base from V and 6 bases from J, the junction contained 6 bases not matched to a gene. The CDR3 contains 15 residues. The germline V gene has CDR1 MRHNA and CDR2 SNTAGT. DNA for the CDR3: TGTGCCAGCAGTGACTGGAGAGGGGGCGGTCAGCCCCAGCATTTT. It encodes CASSDWRGGGQPQHF.

This clonotype was counted once. J is TRBJ1-1 and V is TRBV5-1; no clear D. The V and J ends lost 0 bases and 0 bases respectively, with 9 bases between them. Germline V gives CDR1 SGHRS, CDR2 YFSETQ. The CDR3 consists of 15 residues. The chain's CDR3 is CASSLVGGLNTEAFF. CDR3 nucleotide sequence: TGCGCCAGCAGCTTGGTAGGAGGTCTGAACACTGAAGCTTTCTTT.

The rearrangement links TRBV5-4 to TRBJ2-1; TRBD2 matches at 12 bases. The CDR3 totals 15 residues. The J segment lost 9 bases and the V segment lost 7 bases, leaving 11 bases of the junction unmatched. The germline V gene has CDR1 SGHNT and CDR2 YYREEE (reference sequence). DNA of the CDR3: TGTGCCAGCTTTCTCCTAGCGGGAGGGTACGGTGAGCAGTTCTTC. This codes for CASFLLAGGYGEQFF. Together with reference TRBV5-4 and TRBJ2-1, the CDR3 gives the full variable domain: ETGVTQSPTHLIKTRGQQVTLRCSSQSGHNTVSWYQQALGQGPQFIFQYYREEENGRGNFPPRFSGLQFPNYSSELNVNALELDDSALYLCASFLLAGGYGEQFFGPGTRLTVL.